Following are 17 T cell receptor beta chains from one sample sequenced in a study of low-dose radiotherapy and immunotherapy resistance in tumors. First-strand cDNA relied on TRAV- and TRBV-specific primers spanning alpha and beta chains. Amplification, which lasted around 18 PCR cycles, used a constant-region primer and V-primer adapter to amplify TCRs. TCRdb reanalysed the reads using MiXCR and keeps one entry per CDR3 protein. The table records about 39,000 distinct CDR3 sequences, roughly 28% of them present only once. Time point defined: before trial treatment. Here the sequenced sample was PBMCs, taken before treatment. The receptor set was obtained from a male donor with gallbladder cancer.

The chain uses TRBV5-6 and TRBJ2-7; the D gene is possibly TRBD2 (7 bases). Germline CDR1 reads SGHDT; CDR2 reads YYEEEE. The CDR3 loop spans 17 amino acids. V was clipped by 1 base and J by 5 bases, with 22 bases between them. CDR3 sequence reads: CASSLLSWGGLGDEQYF. DNA of the CDR3: TGTGCCAGCAGCTTGCTGTCCTGGGGGGGGCTAGGGGACGAGCAGTACTTC.

This clonotype was seen many times. V and J are TRBV27 and TRBJ1-5; D might be TRBD1 (5 bases). Germline V lookup: CDR1 MNHEY, CDR2 SMNVEV (reference sequence). This CDR3 region has 16 residues. Trimming removed 3 bases from V and 1 base from J, with 13 bases in between. The CDR3, as DNA: TGTGCCAGCAGTTTCGGGGGGGGAACGAGCAATCAGCCCCAGCATTTT. It is translated as CASSFGGGTSNQPQHF.

This clonotype was detected ten times or more. The chain employs TRBV25-1 and TRBJ1-1; D is perhaps TRBD1 (6 bases). V was pared by 4 bases and J by 8 bases, with 14 bases between. The length of the CDR3 is 13 residues. From germline, CDR1 is MGHDK and CDR2 SYGVNS. CDR3 residues: CASSASGTKEAFF. The CDR3 DNA is TGTGCCAGCAGTGCATCCGGGACAAAGGAAGCTTTCTTT.

This chain uses TRBV11-2 with TRBJ2-5; 7 nucleotides agree with TRBD2. V dropped 0 bases and J dropped 5; count of bases not matched to a gene: 6. CDR1 and CDR2 (germline): SGHAT, FQNNGV. The CDR3 length is 15 residues. The CDR3 loop reads CASSLDGGSSETQYF. Written as DNA, the CDR3 is TGTGCCAGCAGCTTAGATGGCGGGAGTAGCGAGACCCAGTACTTC.

This chain joins TRBV5-1 and TRBJ2-6; D not resolved. The CDR3 contains 13 residues. Trimming took 3 bases from V and 8 from J, leaving 9 bases between them. The V gene's germline CDR1 is SGHRS and CDR2 YFSETQ. CDR3 DNA sequence: TGCGCCAGCAGCTCTGGTTCCCCCAACGTCCTGACTTTC. It specifies CASSSGSPNVLTF.

The chain links TRBV19 to TRBJ1-1, with 7 bases that match TRBD1. The length of the CDR3 is 14 residues. The V and J ends lost 4 bases and 2 bases, in that order; junction bases with no gene match: 4. CDR1 is LNHDA, CDR2 SQIVND, per germline (reference sequence). CDR3: CASSSGQVNTEAFF. In DNA, the CDR3 is TGTGCCAGTAGTAGTGGACAGGTTAACACTGAAGCTTTCTTT.

This clonotype was counted at least ten times. The chain is built from TRBV2 and TRBJ2-5; 11 bases map to TRBD2. V was pared by 4 bases and J by 5 bases, with 6 bases of the junction left unmatched. The CDR3 totals 15 residues. Germline V gene lookup returns CDR1 SNHLY and CDR2 FYNNEI. In DNA, the CDR3 is TGTGCCAGCAGTGGGTCTAGCGGGGGGTGGGAGACCCAGTACTTC. It yields the protein CASSGSSGGWETQYF. The full variable domain, completed using reference TRBV2 and TRBJ2-5, is EPEVTQTPSHQVTQMGQEVILRCVPISNHLYFYWYRQILGQKVEFLVSFYNNEISEKSEIFDDQFSVERPDGSNFTLKIRSTKLEDSAMYFCASSGSSGGWETQYFGPGTRLLVL.

This clonotype has a count of ten or more. The rearrangement links TRBV20-1 to TRBJ1-5; D ambiguous. This CDR3 has 13 amino acids. Trimming took off 1 base at V and 2 bases at J, with 6 bases between the two ends. Germline-derived CDR1 and CDR2 are DFQATT and SNEGSKA (reference sequence). CDR3: CSARGPGNQPQHF. The CDR3 DNA follows: TGCAGTGCTAGAGGCCCGGGCAATCAGCCCCAGCATTTT.

In this sample, this clonotype turned up a few times. The rearrangement uses TRBV6-2 or TRBV6-3 and TRBJ2-7; D gene ambiguous. This CDR3 has 15 amino acids. Germline values: CDR1 MNHEY, CDR2 SVGEGT. V was pared by 2 bases and J by 2 bases, with 13 bases between. In nucleotides, the CDR3 is TGTGCCAGCAGTTACACGCACAAAATTACCTACGAGCAGTACTTC. This translates into CASSYTHKITYEQYF.

This clonotype was counted many times. V is TRBV12-3 or TRBV12-4 and J is TRBJ2-1; the match to TRBD1 covers 10 bases. This CDR3 region has 13 residues. With 8 bases clipped from V and 7 bases from J, the junction kept 5 bases outside the gene matches. The CDR3 is CASQGQGRNEQFF. CDR3 in DNA: TGTGCCAGCCAGGGACAGGGGCGGAATGAGCAGTTCTTC.

This rearrangement joins TRBV4-2 to TRBJ2-1; 11 bases map to TRBD2. CDR1 LGHNA and CDR2 YNFKEQ come from the germline V gene. The CDR3 totals 18 residues. J gave up 4 bases and V 2 bases, and 10 bases lay outside the gene matches. The DNA of the CDR3 is TGTGCCAGCAGCCAACATAACATAGCGGGAGGGCAATACAATGAGCAGTTCTTC. It is translated as CASSQHNIAGGQYNEQFF.

This clonotype was observed at least ten times. The chain joins TRBV20-1 to TRBJ2-1; 8 nucleotides line up with TRBD2. Losses at the gene ends were 0 bases for V and 1 base for J; bases not matched to a gene: 8. This CDR3 has 17 residues. Germline V CDR1 and CDR2: DFQATT, SNEGSKA (reference sequence). CDR3 in DNA: TGCAGTGCTAGAGATTCCTATCGACTAGCGTCCTACAATGAGCAGTTCTTC. This translates into CSARDSYRLASYNEQFF.

The sample holds many counts of this clonotype. This chain connects TRBV20-1 to TRBJ2-7; D remains ambiguous. CDR1 is DFQATT and CDR2 is SNEGSKA in the germline V gene (reference sequence). The CDR3 is made up of 13 amino acids. The V and J ends lost 7 bases and 6 bases respectively, with 19 bases between them. The CDR3 loop is CSVSHGLLREQYF. The CDR3 coding sequence is TGCAGTGTAAGTCACGGGCTCCTCCGCGAGCAGTACTTC.

This clonotype came up many times. This chain connects TRBV11-1 to TRBJ2-3; D is perhaps TRBD1 or TRBD2 (5 bases each). CDR3 length equals 13 residues. CDR1 SGHAT and CDR2 FQDESV come from the germline V gene (reference sequence). Deletions cut 6 bases from V and 2 bases from J, with 9 bases between. CDR3 loop: CASSTGTTDTQYF. The DNA for the CDR3 is TGTGCCAGCAGTACCGGGACCACAGATACGCAGTATTTT.

The sample holds many counts of this clonotype. The chain links TRBV4-1 to TRBJ2-3; the D is unclear. The CDR3 is made up of 15 amino acids. V shed 2 bases and J shed 4 bases, with 13 bases lying between them. Germline V CDR1 and CDR2: MGHRA, YSYEKL. CDR3 bases: TGCGCCAGCAGCCAATTTTTAGGGATCGCAGATACGCAGTATTTT. The encoded protein is CASSQFLGIADTQYF.

The J gene is TRBJ2-2, the V gene TRBV5-6; possible D gene TRBD2, 5 bases. Trimming removed 1 base from V and 4 bases from J, with 14 bases in between. This CDR3 comprises 16 residues. Germline V gene lookup returns CDR1 SGHDT and CDR2 YYEEEE. CDR3 region: CASSLFGIRVTGELFF. CDR3 coding DNA: TGTGCCAGCAGCTTGTTCGGGATTCGGGTCACCGGGGAGCTGTTTTTT. Full variable domain (outside the CDR3, taken from reference TRBV5-6 and TRBJ2-2): DAGVTQSPTHLIKTRGQQVTLRCSPKSGHDTVSWYQQALGQGPQFIFQYYEEEERQRGNFPDRFSGHQFPNYSSELNVNALLLGDSALYLCASSLFGIRVTGELFFGEGSRLTVL.

This clonotype was seen a handful of times. A far larger clone is only one base removed, so a read error is likely. This chain connects TRBV7-8 to TRBJ2-7, with 11 bases matching TRBD2. CDR1 is SGHVS and CDR2 is FQNEAQ in the germline V gene. The junction had 9 bases not matched to a gene; V was cut back by 7 bases and J by 7 bases. The CDR3 is made up of 14 amino acids. The CDR3 is CASKTSGSHNEQYF. DNA for the CDR3: TGTGCCAGCAAAACTAGCGGGAGCCACAATGAGCAGTACTTC. Combining the CDR3 with reference TRBV7-8 and TRBJ2-7 gives the whole variable domain GAGVSQSPRYKVAKRGQDVALRCDPISGHVSLFWYQQALGQGPEFLTYFQNEAQLDKSGLPSDRFFAERPEGSVSTLKIQRTQQEDSAVYLCASKTSGSHNEQYFGPGTRLTVT.